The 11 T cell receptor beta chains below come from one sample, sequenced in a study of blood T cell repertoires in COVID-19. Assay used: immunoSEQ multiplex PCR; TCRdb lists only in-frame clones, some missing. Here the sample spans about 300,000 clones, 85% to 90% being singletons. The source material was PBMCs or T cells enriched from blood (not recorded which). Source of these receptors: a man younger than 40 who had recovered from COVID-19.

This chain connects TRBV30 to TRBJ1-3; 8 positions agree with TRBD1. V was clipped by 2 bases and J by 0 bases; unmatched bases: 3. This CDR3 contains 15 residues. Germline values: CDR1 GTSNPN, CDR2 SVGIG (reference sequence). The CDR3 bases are TGTGCCTGGAGTCGGACAGGGAACTCTGGAAACACCATATATTTT. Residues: CAWSRTGNSGNTIYF.

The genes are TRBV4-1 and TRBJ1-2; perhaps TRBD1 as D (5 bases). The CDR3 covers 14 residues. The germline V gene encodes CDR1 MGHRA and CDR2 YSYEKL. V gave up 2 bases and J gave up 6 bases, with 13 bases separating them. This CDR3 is CASSQPAGKHGYTF. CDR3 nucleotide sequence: TGCGCCAGCAGCCAACCCGCAGGGAAGCATGGCTACACCTTC.

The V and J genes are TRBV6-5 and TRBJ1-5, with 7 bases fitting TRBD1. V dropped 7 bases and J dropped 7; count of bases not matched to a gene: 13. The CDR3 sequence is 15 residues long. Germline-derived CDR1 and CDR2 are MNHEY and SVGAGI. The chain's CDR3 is CASIIDRAGGQPQHF. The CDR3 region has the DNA TGTGCCAGCATCATAGACAGGGCTGGCGGCCAGCCCCAGCATTTT.

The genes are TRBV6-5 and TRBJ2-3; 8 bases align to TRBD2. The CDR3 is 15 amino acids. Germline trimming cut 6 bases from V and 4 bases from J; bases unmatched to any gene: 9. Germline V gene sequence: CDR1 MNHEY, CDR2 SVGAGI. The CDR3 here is CASRTSRGGPDTQYF. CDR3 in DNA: TGTGCCAGCAGAACCTCCCGGGGGGGCCCAGATACGCAGTATTTT.

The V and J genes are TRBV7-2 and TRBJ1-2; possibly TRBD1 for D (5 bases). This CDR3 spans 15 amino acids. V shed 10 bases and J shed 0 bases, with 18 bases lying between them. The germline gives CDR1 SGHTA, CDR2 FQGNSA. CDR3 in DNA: TGTGCCAATTCTGGCGGGGGGACCACTAACTATGGCTACACCTTC. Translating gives CANSGGGTTNYGYTF.

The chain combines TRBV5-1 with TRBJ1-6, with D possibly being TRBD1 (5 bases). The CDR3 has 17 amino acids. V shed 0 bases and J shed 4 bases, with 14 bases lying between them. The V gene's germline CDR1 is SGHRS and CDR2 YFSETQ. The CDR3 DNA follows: TGCGCCAGCAGCTTGGTCGGGGGACGGTATTATAATTCACCCCTCCACTTT. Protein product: CASSLVGGRYYNSPLHF.

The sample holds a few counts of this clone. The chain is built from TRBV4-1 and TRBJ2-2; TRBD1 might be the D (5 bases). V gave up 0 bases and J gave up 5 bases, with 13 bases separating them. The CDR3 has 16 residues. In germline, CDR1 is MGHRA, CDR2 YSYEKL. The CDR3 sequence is CASSQDKGLDTGELFF. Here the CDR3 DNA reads TGCGCCAGCAGCCAAGATAAGGGGTTAGATACCGGGGAGCTGTTTTTT.

CDR3 sequence reads: CASSFSGFYGYTF. CDR3 nucleotides: TGTGCCAGCAGCTTTTCGGGGTTTTATGGCTACACCTTC. The chain combines TRBV12-1 with TRBJ1-2. TRBV12-1 is an annotated pseudogene. The CDR3 sequence is 13 residues long.

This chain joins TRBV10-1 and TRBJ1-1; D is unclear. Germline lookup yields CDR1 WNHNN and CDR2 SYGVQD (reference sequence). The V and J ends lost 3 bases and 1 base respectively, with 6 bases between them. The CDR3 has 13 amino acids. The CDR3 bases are TGCGCCAGCAGTGACCCCAGGAACACTGAAGCTTTCTTT. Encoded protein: CASSDPRNTEAFF.

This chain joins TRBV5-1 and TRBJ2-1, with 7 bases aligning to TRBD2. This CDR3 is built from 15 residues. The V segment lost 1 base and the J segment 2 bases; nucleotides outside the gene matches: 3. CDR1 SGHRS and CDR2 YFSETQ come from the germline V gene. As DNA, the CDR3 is TGCGCCAGCAGCTTGACGGGGACTACCTACAATGAGCAGTTCTTC. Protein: CASSLTGTTYNEQFF.

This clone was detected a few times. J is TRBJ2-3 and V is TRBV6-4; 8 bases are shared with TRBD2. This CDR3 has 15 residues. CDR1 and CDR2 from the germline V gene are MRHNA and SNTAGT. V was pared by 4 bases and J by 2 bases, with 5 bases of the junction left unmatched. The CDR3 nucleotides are TGTGCCAGCAGTGCAACTAGCGGACACACAGATACGCAGTATTTT. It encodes CASSATSGHTDTQYF.